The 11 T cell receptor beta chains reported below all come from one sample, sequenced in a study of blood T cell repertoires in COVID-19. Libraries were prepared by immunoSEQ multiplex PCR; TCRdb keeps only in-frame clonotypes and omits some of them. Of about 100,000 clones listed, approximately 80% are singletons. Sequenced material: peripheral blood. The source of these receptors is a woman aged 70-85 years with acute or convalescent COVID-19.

The CDR3 bases are TGTGCCAGCAGCTCGACCGGGGACAGGGACAGTATCCCAAACACCATATATTTT. Amino acid sequence: CASSSTGDRDSIPNTIYF. The genes are TRBV7-2 and TRBJ1-3; 9 positions agree with TRBD1. The CDR3 spans 18 residues. The ends lost 4 bases at V and 6 bases at J; junction bases unmatched: 16. CDR1 and CDR2 from the germline V gene are SGHTA and FQGNSA.

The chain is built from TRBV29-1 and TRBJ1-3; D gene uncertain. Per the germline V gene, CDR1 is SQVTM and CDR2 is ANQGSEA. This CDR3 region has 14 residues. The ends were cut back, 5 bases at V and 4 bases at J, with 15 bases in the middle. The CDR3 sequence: CSVIEGAGGNTIYF. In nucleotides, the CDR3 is TGCAGCGTTATAGAGGGTGCTGGAGGAAACACCATATATTTT.

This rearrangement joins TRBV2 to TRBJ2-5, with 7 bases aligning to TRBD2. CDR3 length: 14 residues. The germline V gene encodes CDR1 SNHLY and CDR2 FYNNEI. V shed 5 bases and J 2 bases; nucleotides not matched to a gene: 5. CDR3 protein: CASSLERGQETQYF. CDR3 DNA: TGTGCCAGCAGTCTTGAGCGGGGTCAAGAGACCCAGTACTTC.

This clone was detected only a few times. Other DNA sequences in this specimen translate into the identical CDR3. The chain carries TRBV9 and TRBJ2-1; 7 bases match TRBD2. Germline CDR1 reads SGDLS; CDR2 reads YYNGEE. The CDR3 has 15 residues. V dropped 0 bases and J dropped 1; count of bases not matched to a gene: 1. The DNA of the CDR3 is TGTGCCAGCAGCGTAGGCGGGGGATCCTACAATGAGCAGTTCTTC. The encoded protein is CASSVGGGSYNEQFF.

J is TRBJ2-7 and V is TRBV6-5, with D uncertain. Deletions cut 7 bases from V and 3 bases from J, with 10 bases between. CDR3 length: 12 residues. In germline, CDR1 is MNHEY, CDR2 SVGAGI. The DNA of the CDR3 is TGTGCCAGCACCGAACCAGGCTACGAGCAGTACGTC. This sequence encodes CASTEPGYEQYV.

This chain's CDR3 is CASLSTMNTEAFF. CDR3 nucleotides: TGTGCCAGCCTAAGTACGATGAACACTGAAGCTTTCTTT. The V and J genes are TRBV6-5 and TRBJ1-1; unclear D gene. CDR3 length: 13 residues. Germline CDR1 reads MNHEY; CDR2 reads SVGAGI. Between the trimmed V and J ends, which lost 8 bases and 0 bases, there was a span of 10 bases.

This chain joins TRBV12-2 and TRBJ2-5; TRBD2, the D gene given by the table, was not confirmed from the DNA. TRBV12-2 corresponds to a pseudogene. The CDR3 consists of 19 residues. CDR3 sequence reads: CASRLGFCKEDSPGETQYF. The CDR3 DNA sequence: TGTGCAAGTCGCTTAGGCTTCTGTAAGGAGGATTCCCCTGGTGAGACCCAGTACTTC.

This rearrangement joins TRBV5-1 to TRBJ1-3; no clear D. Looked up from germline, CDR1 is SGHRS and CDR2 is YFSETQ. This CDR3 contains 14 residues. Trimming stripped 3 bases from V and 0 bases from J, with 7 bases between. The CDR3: CASSSEGSGNTIYF. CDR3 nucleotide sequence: TGCGCCAGCAGCTCCGAGGGCTCTGGAAACACCATATATTTT.

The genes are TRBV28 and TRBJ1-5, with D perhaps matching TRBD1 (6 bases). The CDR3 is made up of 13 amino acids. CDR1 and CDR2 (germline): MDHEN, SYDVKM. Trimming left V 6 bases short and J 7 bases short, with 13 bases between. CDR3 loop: CASSTGNRQPQHF. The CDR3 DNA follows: TGTGCCAGCAGCACAGGGAATAGGCAGCCCCAGCATTTT.

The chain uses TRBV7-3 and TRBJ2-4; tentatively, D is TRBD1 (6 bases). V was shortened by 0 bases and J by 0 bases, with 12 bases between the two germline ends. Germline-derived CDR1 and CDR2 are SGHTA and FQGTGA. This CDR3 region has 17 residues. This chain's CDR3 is CASSLTRGFRAKNIQYF. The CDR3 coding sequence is TGTGCCAGCAGCTTAACCAGGGGATTCAGAGCCAAAAACATTCAGTACTTC.

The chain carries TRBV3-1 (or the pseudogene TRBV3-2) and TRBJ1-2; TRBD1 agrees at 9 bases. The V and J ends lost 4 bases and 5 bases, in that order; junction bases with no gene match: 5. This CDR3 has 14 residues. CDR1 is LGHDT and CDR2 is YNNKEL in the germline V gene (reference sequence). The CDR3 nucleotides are TGTGCCAGCAGCCTAGGGACAGGGCAATATGGCTACACCTTC. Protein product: CASSLGTGQYGYTF.